This entry is about one T cell receptor beta chain. Its antigen is currently unknown. Treatment of the sample: some 19 received Ad26.COV2.S at low or high dose, single or two shots; roughly five received placebo; per-sample allocation not given. At day 63 after the first vaccine or placebo injection, samples were drawn. These data belong to a study of Ad26.COV2.S vaccination and SARS-CoV-2 variants. Overall study: The trial was COV1001 and the donor's arm was Ad26.COV2.S. Study-wide results and caveats: Participants given vaccine showed non-spike TCR breadth similar to that of placebo recipients.

The assay was immunoSEQ multiplex PCR, and TCRdb's table has in-frame clones only and misses some. The table has 400,000 to 450,000 clones, 80% to 95% seen once. V lost 4 bases to trimming and J lost 6 bases, with 12 bases between them. The CDR3 is 13 residues long. The germline V gene has CDR1 MNHNY and CDR2 SVGAGI (reference sequence). This rearrangement joins TRBV6-6 to TRBJ1-2; D is uncertain. This TCR derives from a person between 18 and 65 years old who received the Ad26.COV2.S COVID-19 vaccine or a placebo. Sequencing used peripheral blood, obtained in a trial of Ad26.COV2.S vaccine versus placebo. The CDR3 region has the DNA TGTGCCAGCAGTTCCCGGATGTTCGATGGCTACACCTTC. Translated: CASSSRMFDGYTF.